The 28 T cell receptor beta chains presented below share a single source sample, sequenced in a study of cytomegalovirus exposure and HLA in healthy donors. The PCR contained 60 Vbeta and 13 Jbeta primers. The assay was immunoSEQ multiplex PCR, and TCRdb's table has in-frame clones only and misses some. Here the sample spans 110,000 or so clones, roughly two thirds being singletons. Specimen: PBMCs. The receptors derive from a man aged 40-50 years in good health and CMV-seronegative.

The V and J genes are TRBV15 and TRBJ1-5, with D unclear. CDR1 LNHNV and CDR2 YYDKDF come from the germline V gene (reference sequence). This CDR3 region has 16 residues. Trimming stripped 5 bases from V and 0 bases from J, with 14 bases between. Here the CDR3 reads CATSPRRQVSNQPQHF. The CDR3 bases are TGTGCCACCAGCCCCCGAAGACAAGTTAGCAATCAGCCCCAGCATTTT.

V is TRBV5-1 and J is TRBJ2-5; TRBD1 might be the D (5 bases). The J call may be faulty, since TRBJ2-7 better matches the DNA end. The CDR3 consists of 12 residues. Germline V CDR1 and CDR2: SGHRS, YFSETQ. This CDR3 is CASSYDRYEQYF. CDR3 nucleotide sequence: TGCGCCAGCAGTTACGACAGATACGAGCAGTACTTC.

The genes are TRBV4-3 and TRBJ1-6, with 8 bases fitting TRBD1. V gave up 0 bases and J gave up 7 bases; unmatched junction bases: 5. From germline, CDR1 is LGHNA and CDR2 YSLEER. The CDR3 contains 16 residues. The CDR3 DNA sequence: TGCGCCAGCAGCCAAGACCCGGGACAGGCAAATTCACCCCTCCACTTT. Its protein is CASSQDPGQANSPLHF.

The rearrangement links TRBV19 to TRBJ2-7; possibly TRBD1 for D (5 bases). The germline CDR1 and CDR2 sequences are LNHDA and SQIVND (reference sequence). Trimming removed 1 base at V and 5 bases at J, with 9 bases between. The CDR3 extends over 13 amino acids. The CDR3 is CASSIGQGDEQYF. CDR3 DNA sequence: TGTGCCAGTAGTATAGGGCAGGGCGACGAGCAGTACTTC.

The V gene is TRBV6-6, the J gene TRBJ2-3, with unresolved D. The CDR3 has 14 amino acids. V was cut by 5 bases and J by 4 bases, with 13 bases left in between. Germline V gives CDR1 MNHNY, CDR2 SVGAGI (reference sequence). This CDR3 reads CASSDSSGSDTQYF. The CDR3 nucleotides are TGTGCCAGCAGTGATTCTAGTGGGTCAGATACGCAGTATTTT.

This clone has just a few counts. The V gene is TRBV19, the J gene TRBJ2-1, with TRBD2 matching 7 bases. The germline V gene has CDR1 LNHDA and CDR2 SQIVND (reference sequence). This CDR3 contains 15 residues. With V trimmed by 1 base and J by 4 bases, 4 bases remained unmatched. CDR3 amino acids: CASSIVGGGYNEQFF. CDR3 DNA: TGTGCCAGTAGTATAGTGGGCGGGGGATACAATGAGCAGTTCTTC.

The CDR3 is CASRGGGNTEAFF. Written as DNA, the CDR3 is TGTGCCAGCAGGGGAGGGGGGAACACTGAAGCTTTCTTT. V is TRBV6-5 and J is TRBJ1-1, with D perhaps matching TRBD1 (6 bases). V lost 6 bases and J lost 1, with 9 bases in between. The V gene's germline CDR1 is MNHEY and CDR2 SVGAGI. The length of the CDR3 is 13 residues.

CDR3 DNA: TGTGCCAGTAGTCTGGGCAGGCATAGCAATCAGCCCCAGCATTTT. Its protein is CASSLGRHSNQPQHF. The chain carries TRBV19 and TRBJ1-5; no definite D call. The CDR3 sequence is 15 residues long. CDR1 LNHDA and CDR2 SQIVND come from the germline V gene (reference sequence). The germline V and J ends were trimmed by 5 bases and 0 bases, with 11 bases remaining between them. Looking up the rest from reference TRBV19 and TRBJ1-5 gives the full variable domain: DGGITQSPKYLFRKEGQNVTLSCEQNLNHDAMYWYRQDPGQGLRLIYYSQIVNDFQKGDIAEGYSVSREKKESFPLTVTSAQKNPTAFYLCASSLGRHSNQPQHFGDGTRLSIL.

The chain recombines TRBV6-1 with TRBJ1-1; TRBD1 matches at 11 bases. The CDR3 has 16 residues. The J segment lost 3 bases and the V segment lost 2 bases, leaving 5 bases of the junction unmatched. From germline, CDR1 is MNHNS and CDR2 SASEGT. CDR3 region: CASSEWTGGWDTEAFF. Written as DNA, the CDR3 is TGTGCCAGCAGTGAATGGACAGGGGGCTGGGACACTGAAGCTTTCTTT.

V and J are TRBV5-1 and TRBJ2-7; maybe TRBD2 (6 bases). CDR1 is SGHRS and CDR2 is YFSETQ in the germline V gene. CDR3 length: 14 amino acids. V shed 1 base and J shed 1 base, with 9 bases lying between them. The CDR3: CASSLRAGSYEQYF. The CDR3 DNA reads TGCGCCAGCAGCTTGAGGGCGGGGTCCTACGAGCAGTACTTC.

This clone was detected only a few times. V and J are TRBV29-1 and TRBJ2-7; 7 positions agree with TRBD1. The junction had 21 bases not matched to a gene; V was cut back by 5 bases and J by 5 bases. The germline CDR1 and CDR2 sequences are SQVTM and ANQGSEA. The CDR3 is 17 amino acids. CDR3 DNA: TGCAGCGTTTCAAGGGCACGAGGGAAGGCAGGGGGAAACGAGCAGTACTTC. This encodes CSVSRARGKAGGNEQYF.

This clone was seen once. The rearrangement uses TRBV5-1 and TRBJ2-5; tentatively, D is TRBD1 (5 bases). The CDR3 length is 14 residues. Germline assignment: CDR1 SGHRS and CDR2 YFSETQ. Trimming shortened V by 4 bases and J by 2 bases, and 12 bases separated the two germline ends. The CDR3 DNA is TGCGCCAGCAGCACCCTGGCAGGGCAAGAGACCCAGTACTTC. Amino acids: CASSTLAGQETQYF.

Only a few counts were recorded for this clone. The rearrangement links TRBV4-2 to TRBJ2-5, with D possibly being TRBD2 (5 bases). The CDR3 length is 14 residues. CDR1 and CDR2 from the germline V gene are LGHNA and YNFKEQ. Trimming stripped 0 bases from V and 3 bases from J, with 8 bases between. The CDR3 bases are TGTGCCAGCAGCCAAGATGGAGCGGAAGAGACCCAGTACTTC. The encoded protein is CASSQDGAEETQYF.

J is TRBJ2-5 and V is TRBV27, with D perhaps TRBD2 (6 bases). V dropped 6 bases and J dropped 5 bases, with 13 bases sitting between them. The CDR3 runs 13 residues. Germline CDR1 MNHEY, CDR2 SMNVEV (reference sequence). DNA of the CDR3: TGTGCCAGCAGAGCCGCGGGACGGGAGACCCAGTACTTC. Amino acid sequence: CASRAAGRETQYF.

This chain joins TRBV7-6 and TRBJ2-2; TRBD1 aligns across 11 bases. The CDR3 loop spans 16 amino acids. CDR1 is SGHVS, CDR2 FNYEAQ, per germline. Trimming cost V 5 bases and J 5 bases; bases outside gene matches: 7. The chain's CDR3 is CASSPGTGGQTGELFF. For the CDR3, the DNA is TGTGCCAGCAGCCCGGGGACAGGGGGACAAACCGGGGAGCTGTTTTTT. The full variable domain, its missing parts supplied by reference TRBV7-6 and TRBJ2-2, is GAGVSQSPRYKVTKRGQDVALRCDPISGHVSLYWYRQALGQGPEFLTYFNYEAQQDKSGLPNDRFSAERPEGSISTLTIQRTEQRDSAMYRCASSPGTGGQTGELFFGEGSRLTVL.

The chain is built from TRBV27 and TRBJ2-2; 11 bases line up with TRBD1. Germline values: CDR1 MNHEY, CDR2 SMNVEV (reference sequence). V dropped 1 base and J dropped 2; count of bases not matched to a gene: 3. This CDR3 region has 17 residues. In DNA, the CDR3 is TGTGCCAGCAGTTTATTCGGGACAGGGGGTAACACCGGGGAGCTGTTTTTT. Translation gives CASSLFGTGGNTGELFF.

The chain carries TRBV6-1 and TRBJ2-3, with D possibly matching TRBD2 (5 bases). CDR1 MNHNS and CDR2 SASEGT come from the germline V gene. The V end lost 8 bases, the J end lost 6 bases, and 15 bases lay between the germline ends. The CDR3 extends over 13 amino acids. CDR3 region: CASPHHSGDTQYF. As DNA, the CDR3 is TGTGCCAGCCCTCATCACTCGGGGGATACGCAGTATTTT.

J is TRBJ2-7 and V is TRBV6-5, with D possibly being TRBD2 (6 bases). The length of the CDR3 is 15 residues. The germline V and J ends were trimmed by 6 bases and 5 bases, with 20 bases remaining between them. Germline loops: CDR1 MNHEY, CDR2 SVGAGI. The CDR3 nucleotides are TGTGCCAGCAGAACCTACGAGGCGGGAAGGGACGAGCAGTACTTC. Translation: CASRTYEAGRDEQYF.

This clone showed up just once. The rearrangement links TRBV5-1 to TRBJ2-7; possible D gene TRBD1, 5 bases. Germline V gene sequence: CDR1 SGHRS, CDR2 YFSETQ. The CDR3 consists of 13 residues. V was shortened by 3 bases and J by 0 bases, with 7 bases between the two germline ends. The CDR3 DNA reads as TGCGCCAGCAGCTCGACAGACTCCTACGAGCAGTACTTC. Its protein is CASSSTDSYEQYF.

V gene TRBV7-3 combines with J gene TRBJ2-2, with a weak D call TRBD2 (5 bases). V was cut by 6 bases and J by 2 bases, with 7 bases left in between. The CDR3 has 13 residues. Germline loops: CDR1 SGHTA, CDR2 FQGTGA. The CDR3 sequence is CASSRENTGELFF. The CDR3 nucleotides read TGTGCCAGCAGTCGGGAAAACACCGGGGAGCTGTTTTTT.

On this clone: The final CDR3 position lacks the conserved phenylalanine or tryptophan, pointing to a likely read error. The chain carries TRBV6-1 and TRBJ1-5; maybe TRBD1 (6 bases). This CDR3 has 15 amino acids. V lost 9 bases to trimming and J lost 3 bases, with 18 bases between them. Germline lookup yields CDR1 MNHNS and CDR2 SASEGT. Written as DNA, the CDR3 is TGTGCCAGTAGAGGGACACGCGAAATCAATCAGCCCCAGCATTTG. It translates to CASRGTREINQPQHL.

Points on this clone: The junction does not match germline at one end; this may be a read error. The chain joins TRBV5-4 to TRBJ1-2; 7 bases fit TRBD1. Germline CDR1 SGHNT, CDR2 YYREEE (reference sequence). The CDR3 has 13 residues. CDR3 protein: CASTLGQYYGYPF. The CDR3 DNA is TGTGCCAGCACCCTGGGACAGTACTATGGCTACCCCTTC.

The gene calls are TRBV5-6 and TRBJ2-7, with D maybe TRBD1 (5 bases). The CDR3 is 12 amino acids. Germline CDR1 is SGHDT and CDR2 is YYEEEE. With 1 base removed from V and 6 bases from J, the gap between germline ends came to 8 bases. The CDR3 DNA reads TGTGCCAGCAGCTTGTTTGGGGCCGAGCAGTACTTC. Its translation: CASSLFGAEQYF.

The CDR3 bases are TGTGCCAGCAGCTTAGCCAGGGGAGGGGAGCTGTTTTTT. This sequence encodes CASSLARGGELFF. The chain carries TRBV7-2 and TRBJ2-2; D possibly corresponds to TRBD1 (6 bases). The CDR3 covers 13 residues. V was pared by 0 bases and J by 8 bases, with 7 bases between. Per germline, CDR1 SGHTA and CDR2 FQGNSA.

A few counts support this clone. The chain recombines TRBV25-1 with TRBJ2-3; 9 positions match TRBD2. The trim removed 7 bases at V and 5 bases at J, leaving 10 bases unmatched. The CDR3 has 15 amino acids. CDR1 and CDR2 from the germline V gene are MGHDK and SYGVNS. The CDR3 reads CASNSEASGEDTQYF. In nucleotides, the CDR3 is TGTGCCAGCAATTCCGAGGCTAGCGGGGAAGATACGCAGTATTTT.

This clone appeared a few times. The rearrangement uses TRBV5-5 and TRBJ2-4; D is possibly TRBD2 (6 bases). The CDR3 has 14 residues. V lost 7 bases and J lost 0, with 11 bases in between. CDR1 and CDR2 (germline): SGHKS, YYEKEE (reference sequence). The CDR3 sequence is CASWGVGAKNIQYF. DNA of the CDR3: TGTGCCAGCTGGGGGGTCGGAGCCAAAAACATTCAGTACTTC.

Note on this clone: One end of the junction fails to match germline, which may point to a read error. V is TRBV2 and J is TRBJ2-7, with D possibly TRBD2 on 6 matching bases. Germline V gene lookup returns CDR1 SNHLY and CDR2 FYNNEI. This CDR3 is 13 amino acids long. CDR3 coding DNA: TGTGCCAGCAGGGAAGGAGGGTATGGCACCCCGTACTTC. Residues: CASREGGYGTPYF.

The chain joins TRBV2 to TRBJ2-2; the match to TRBD2 covers 10 bases. Looked up from germline, CDR1 is SNHLY and CDR2 is FYNNEI. The V segment lost 5 bases and the J segment 2 bases; nucleotides outside the gene matches: 2. The length of the CDR3 is 15 residues. The CDR3 DNA reads TGTGCCAGCAGTCTAGCGGGGGCTAACACCGGGGAGCTGTTTTTT. This encodes CASSLAGANTGELFF.